This is a list of T cell receptor beta chains from one sample in a study of siplizumab effects on memory and regulatory T cells. Sequenced by immunoSEQ multiplex PCR; TCRdb stores in-frame clones only, minus some. This sample has 90,000 to 130,000 clones; about nine tenths occur once, and the top ten carry 1% to 1.5%. Sequencing was done on a sample of CD4+ T cells sorted from blood. These receptor sequences come from a human donor in good health. Both conserved end residues are part of each CDR3. Each record gives: J gene, clone size, V gene, D gene, CDR3 DNA, CDR3 protein. A D gene is named only where the DNA matches it firmly. Size tells how often a clone was seen (once, few, many) or the class of an expanded clone, and some rows leave it out.

TRBJ2-5,-,TRBV13,TRBD2,TGTGCCAGCAGCTTAGAGGCTCTGTCGGGGGGAACTGGAGAGACCCAGTACTTC,CASSLEALSGGTGETQYF
TRBJ2-7,few,TRBV11-2,-,TGTGCCAGCAGCGGCTACGAGCAGTACTTC,CASSGYEQYF
TRBJ2-6,-,TRBV2,-,TGTGCCAGCAGGAAGGGGGGCGTCTCTGGGGCCAACGTCCTGACTTTC,CASRKGGVSGANVLTF
TRBJ2-7,once,TRBV10-3,-,TGTGCCATCGGCCGGGACTCGGACGAGCAGTACTTC,CAIGRDSDEQYF
TRBJ2-5,-,TRBV2,-,TGTGCCAGCACTGGGTCTGGGGAGACCCAGTACTTC,CASTGSGETQYF
TRBJ2-7,-,TRBV19,TRBD2,TGTGCCAGTAGTCCGGGACTAGCGGGGGTAACCTACGAGCAGTACTTC,CASSPGLAGVTYEQYF
TRBJ1-1,once,TRBV30,-,TGTGCCTGGAGTGCCGGGGTCTTTACGACGGCTTTCTTT,CAWSAGVFTTAFF
TRBJ2-2,-,TRBV6-5,TRBD2,TGTGCCAGCAGTCGACTAGCGGCAGTCACCGGGGAGCTGTTTTTT,CASSRLAAVTGELFF
TRBJ2-5,-,TRBV11-2,-,TGTGCCAGCAGCTTAGATCTAGTAGGTTCAGAGACCCAGTACTTC,CASSLDLVGSETQYF
TRBJ1-5,-,TRBV5-6,-,TGTGCCAGCAGCTTGGGGTGGGGAGGCAATCAGCCCCAGCATTTT,CASSLGWGGNQPQHF
TRBJ1-1,-,TRBV7-9,-,TGTGCCAGCAGCTCCAGGCGCGGGAACACTGAAGCTTTCTTT,CASSSRRGNTEAFF
TRBJ2-7,-,TRBV5-6,-,TGTGCCAGCAGCCCGGTAGGGGGTAATTCCTACGAGCAGTACTTC,CASSPVGGNSYEQYF
TRBJ1-2,-,TRBV7-9,TRBD1,TGTGCCAGCAGCTTACCCGGGACAGGGTTTTTAGGTGGCTACACCTTC,CASSLPGTGFLGGYTF
TRBJ1-2,-,TRBV15,TRBD1,TGTGCCACCAGCAGAGACCCGGGACAGGGTTATGGCTACACCTTC,CATSRDPGQGYGYTF
TRBJ1-2,-,TRBV29-1,-,TGCAGCGTTGCTGCGGGTTTGGGACGTAACACCTTC,CSVAAGLGRNTF
TRBJ2-1,-,TRBV7-2,-,TGTGCCAGCAGCTTAGCAAACTATATAAATGAGCAGTTCTTC,CASSLANYINEQFF
TRBJ2-3,-,TRBV9,TRBD2,TGTGCCAGCAGCTCCGGACTAGCGGGTCCAGATACGCAGTATTTT,CASSSGLAGPDTQYF
TRBJ1-1,-,TRBV20-1,-,TGCAGTGCGAAGGATCTCTTGGAAGCTTTCTTT,CSAKDLLEAFF
TRBJ2-3,-,TRBV10-1,-,TGCGCCAGCAGTGAGTCCCAGCGGGGCACAGATACGCAGTATTTT,CASSESQRGTDTQYF
TRBJ2-5,-,TRBV13,TRBD1,TGTGCCAGCAGCTGGGACAGGGGGCCGGCCTCTCAAGAGACCCAGTACTTC,CASSWDRGPASQETQYF
TRBJ2-1,-,TRBV7-3,TRBD2,TGTGCCAGCAGCTTAAAAGTGTGGACTAGCGGAGCCTACAATGAGCAGTTCTTC,CASSLKVWTSGAYNEQFF
TRBJ2-7,-,TRBV27,-,TGTGCCAGCAGGTGGGGGCGCAAGTTCGACGAGCAGTACTTC,CASRWGRKFDEQYF
TRBJ2-5,-,TRBV9,TRBD1,TGTGCCAGCAATGACCAATACAGGGGGCTCTCAGAGACCCAGTACTTC,CASNDQYRGLSETQYF
TRBJ2-2,-,TRBV9,-,TGTGCCAGCAGTGGGGTCCTGGGAACCGGGGAGCTGTTTTTT,CASSGVLGTGELFF
TRBJ2-1,-,TRBV2,TRBD2,TGTGCCAGCACCGCATCTAGCGGGAGGGCAGGGGAGCAGTTCTTC,CASTASSGRAGEQFF
TRBJ2-5,-,TRBV5-1,TRBD2,TGCGCCAGCAGCTTGGCAGTAGCGGGAAGGGAAGAGACCCAGTACTTC,CASSLAVAGREETQYF
TRBJ2-3,-,TRBV7-3,-,TGTGCCAGCAGCTTAGGGCCCCCCCCAGATACGCAGTATTTT,CASSLGPPPDTQYF
TRBJ1-1,-,TRBV5-5,-,TGTGCCAGCAGCTTGGGACAAGGGGGCACTGAAGCTTTCTTT,CASSLGQGGTEAFF
TRBJ2-3,-,TRBV9,-,TGTGCCAGCAGCGTAGCGTCGGGTTCGACGCAGTATTTT,CASSVASGSTQYF
TRBJ2-1,-,TRBV7-3,-,TGTGCCAGCAGCCCCAGCCAGGGTGATGAGCAGTTCTTC,CASSPSQGDEQFF
TRBJ2-3,-,TRBV19,-,TGTGCCAGCTCTTACCTCCCAGGGGGCACAGATACGCAGTATTTT,CASSYLPGGTDTQYF
TRBJ2-7,-,TRBV18,-,TGTGCCAGCTCCCCCGGCAGGGTCGTCCGAGAGCAGTACTTC,CASSPGRVVREQYF
TRBJ2-7,-,TRBV10-3,-,TGTGCCATCTTGGGGGGCGGGGGCACGGTCTACGAGCAGTACTTC,CAILGGGGTVYEQYF
TRBJ2-7,-,TRBV6-1,-,TGTGCCAGCAAGGTAGTTTCCTACGAGCAGTACTTC,CASKVVSYEQYF
TRBJ1-1,once,TRBV2,-,TGTGCCAGCAGCCCAGGACCGAACACTGAAGCTTTCTTT,CASSPGPNTEAFF
TRBJ2-1,once,TRBV9,TRBD2,TGTGCCAGCAGCCCAGGGACTAGCGGAGCCCCCTACAATGAGCAGTTCTTC,CASSPGTSGAPYNEQFF
TRBJ2-7,-,TRBV6-5,-,TGTGCCACCAGACGGGGGGCGAAAACCGAGCAGTACTTC,CATRRGAKTEQYF
TRBJ2-7,-,TRBV5-6,-,TGTGCCAGCAGCTTGGTCAGTTCCTACGAGCAGTACTTC,CASSLVSSYEQYF
TRBJ1-3,-,TRBV6-5,TRBD1,TGTGCCAGCAGTTTTGTGACAGGGGCCGGTGGAAACACCATATATTTT,CASSFVTGAGGNTIYF
TRBJ2-2,-,TRBV11-1,-,TGTGCCAGCAGCTTAGTGAGTGCCGGGGAGCTGTTTTTT,CASSLVSAGELFF
TRBJ1-1,-,TRBV6-6,-,TGTGCCAGCAGCAGGTACCGGGACTTGATGAACACTGAAGCTTTCTTT,CASSRYRDLMNTEAFF
TRBJ2-7,-,TRBV6-5,-,TGTGCCAGCAGTATACAGGGCAGGGGGGTCGAGCAGTACTTC,CASSIQGRGVEQYF
TRBJ1-2,-,TRBV6-4,-,TGTGCCAGCAGTGACTTCCGATCCGGCTCTTCCTATGGCTACACCTTC,CASSDFRSGSSYGYTF
TRBJ2-7,-,TRBV29-1,-,TGCAGCGCCAGGGGTTTTGGGGAGCAGTACTTC,CSARGFGEQYF
TRBJ1-2,-,TRBV15,-,TGTGCCACCAGCAGAGGAGAAGGGGTTAGCTATGGCTACACCTTC,CATSRGEGVSYGYTF
TRBJ2-3,once,TRBV19,TRBD1,TGTGCCAGTAGGATACAGGGGTTTGCCACAGATACGCAGTATTTT,CASRIQGFATDTQYF
TRBJ1-4,-,TRBV11-2,-,TGTGCCAGCAGCCGGGGAATAGGGGAAAAACTGTTTTTT,CASSRGIGEKLFF
TRBJ2-5,-,TRBV18,-,TGTGCCAGCTCACCACTTGGGACCTGGTACTTC,CASSPLGTWYF
TRBJ1-3,-,TRBV21-1,-,TGTGCCAGCAGATCTGGAAACACCATATATTTT,CASRSGNTIYF
TRBJ2-5,-,TRBV7-6,-,TGTGCCAGCAGCAAAATCTTAGAGACCCAGTACTTC,CASSKILETQYF
TRBJ2-5,-,TRBV6-5,TRBD2,TGTGCCAGCAGTTATTCCGGGACTAGGGTGAGGGGCCAGTACTTC,CASSYSGTRVRGQYF
TRBJ2-3,-,TRBV13,TRBD2,TGTGCCAGCAGCCGGACTAGCGGGGGGACAGATACGCAGTATTTT,CASSRTSGGTDTQYF
TRBJ2-2,-,TRBV5-8,TRBD2,TGTGCCAGCAGCACCGGGACTAGCGGGGTGGTCACCGGGGAGCTGTTTTTT,CASSTGTSGVVTGELFF
TRBJ2-3,-,TRBV6-5,-,TGTGCCAGCAGCATGGGGCGGCGGGCAGATACGCAGTATTTT,CASSMGRRADTQYF
TRBJ2-2,-,TRBV6-1,TRBD1,TGTGCCAGCAGTGCGGCAGGGGGCTGGATCGGGGAGCTGTTTTTT,CASSAAGGWIGELFF